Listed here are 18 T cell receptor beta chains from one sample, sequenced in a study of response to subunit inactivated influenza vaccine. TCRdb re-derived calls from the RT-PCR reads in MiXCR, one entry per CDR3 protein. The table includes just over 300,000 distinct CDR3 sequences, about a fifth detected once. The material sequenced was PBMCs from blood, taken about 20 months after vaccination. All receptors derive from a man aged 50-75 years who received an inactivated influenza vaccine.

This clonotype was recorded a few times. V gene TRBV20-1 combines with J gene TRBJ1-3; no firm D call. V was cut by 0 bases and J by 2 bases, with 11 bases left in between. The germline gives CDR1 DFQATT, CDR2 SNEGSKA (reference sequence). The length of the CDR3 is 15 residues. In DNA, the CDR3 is TGCAGTGCTAGAGATCAGAGGGTAGCTGGAAACACCATATATTTT. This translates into CSARDQRVAGNTIYF.

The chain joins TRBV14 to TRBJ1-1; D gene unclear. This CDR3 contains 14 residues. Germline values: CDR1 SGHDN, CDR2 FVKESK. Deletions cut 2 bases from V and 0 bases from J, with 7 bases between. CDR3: CASSQSQLNTEAFF. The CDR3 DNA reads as TGTGCCAGCAGCCAATCCCAGCTGAACACTGAAGCTTTCTTT.

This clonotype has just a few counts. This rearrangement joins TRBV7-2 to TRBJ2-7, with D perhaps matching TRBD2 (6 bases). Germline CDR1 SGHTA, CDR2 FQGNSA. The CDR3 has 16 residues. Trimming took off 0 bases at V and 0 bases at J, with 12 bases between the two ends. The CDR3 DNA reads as TGTGCCAGCAGCTTAGCGTGGCGGGGAGGCTCCTACGAGCAGTACTTC. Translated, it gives CASSLAWRGGSYEQYF.

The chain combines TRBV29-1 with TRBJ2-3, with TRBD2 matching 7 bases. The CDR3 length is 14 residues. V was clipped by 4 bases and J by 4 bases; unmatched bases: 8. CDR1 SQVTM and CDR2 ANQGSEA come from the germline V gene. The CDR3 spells CSVGGGSGSDTQYF. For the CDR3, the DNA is TGCAGCGTTGGGGGCGGGAGCGGCTCAGATACGCAGTATTTT.

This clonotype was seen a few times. This chain's CDR3 is CATSQTGTNYGYTF. The CDR3 bases are TGTGCCACCAGTCAAACCGGGACAAACTATGGCTACACCTTC. The rearrangement links TRBV24-1 to TRBJ1-2; a weak D match, TRBD1 (6 bases). The V gene's germline CDR1 is KGHDR and CDR2 SFDVKD. The CDR3 runs to 14 residues. V dropped 6 bases and J dropped 2 bases, with 12 bases sitting between them.

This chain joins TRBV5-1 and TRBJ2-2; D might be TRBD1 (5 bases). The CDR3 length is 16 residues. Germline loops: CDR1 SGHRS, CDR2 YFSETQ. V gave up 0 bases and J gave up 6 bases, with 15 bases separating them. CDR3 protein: CASSLVVTDPAGELFF. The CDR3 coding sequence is TGCGCCAGCAGCTTGGTTGTGACAGATCCGGCCGGGGAGCTGTTTTTT.

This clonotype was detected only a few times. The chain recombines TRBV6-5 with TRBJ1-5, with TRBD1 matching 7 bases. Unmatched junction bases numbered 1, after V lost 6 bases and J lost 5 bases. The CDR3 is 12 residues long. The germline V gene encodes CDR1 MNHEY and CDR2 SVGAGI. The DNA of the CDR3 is TGTGCCAGCAGAACAGGGGATCAGCCCCAGCATTTT. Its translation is CASRTGDQPQHF.

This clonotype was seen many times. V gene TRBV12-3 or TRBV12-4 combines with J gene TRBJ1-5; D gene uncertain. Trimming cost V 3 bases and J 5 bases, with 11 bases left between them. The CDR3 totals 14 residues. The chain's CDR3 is CASSFMAADQPQHF. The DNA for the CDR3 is TGTGCCAGCAGTTTTATGGCAGCCGATCAGCCCCAGCATTTT.

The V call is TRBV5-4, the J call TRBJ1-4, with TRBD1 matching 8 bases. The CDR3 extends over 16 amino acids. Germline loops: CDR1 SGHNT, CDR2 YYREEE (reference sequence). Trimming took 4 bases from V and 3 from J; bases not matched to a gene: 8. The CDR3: CASSPGQASSNEKLFF. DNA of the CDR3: TGTGCCAGCAGCCCGGGACAGGCCTCCTCTAATGAAAAACTGTTTTTT.

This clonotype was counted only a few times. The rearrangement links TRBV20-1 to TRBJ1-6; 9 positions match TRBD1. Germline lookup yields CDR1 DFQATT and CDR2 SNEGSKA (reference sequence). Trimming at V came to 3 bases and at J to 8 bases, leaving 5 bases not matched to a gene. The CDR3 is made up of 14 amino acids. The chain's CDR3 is CSARTTGGYSPLHF. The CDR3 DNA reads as TGCAGTGCTAGGACGACAGGGGGTTATTCACCCCTCCACTTT.

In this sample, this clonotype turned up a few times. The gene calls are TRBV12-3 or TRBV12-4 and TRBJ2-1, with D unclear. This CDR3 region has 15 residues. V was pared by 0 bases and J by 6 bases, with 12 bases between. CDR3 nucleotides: TGTGCCAGCAGTTTAGCGGTGGGGTTCGCCAATGAGCAGTTCTTC. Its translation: CASSLAVGFANEQFF.

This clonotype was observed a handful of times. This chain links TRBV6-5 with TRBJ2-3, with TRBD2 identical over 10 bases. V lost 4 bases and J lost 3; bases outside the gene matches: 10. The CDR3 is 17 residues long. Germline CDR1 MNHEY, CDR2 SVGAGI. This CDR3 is CASSWSGGAASTDTQYF. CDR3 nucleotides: TGTGCCAGCAGTTGGAGCGGGGGGGCCGCTTCAACAGATACGCAGTATTTT.

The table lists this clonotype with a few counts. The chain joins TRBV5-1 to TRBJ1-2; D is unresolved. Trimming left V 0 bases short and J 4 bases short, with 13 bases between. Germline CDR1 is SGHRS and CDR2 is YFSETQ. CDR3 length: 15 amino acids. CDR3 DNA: TGCGCCAGCAGCTTGGAACGCCAGCAGTTCTATGGCTACACCTTC. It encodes CASSLERQQFYGYTF. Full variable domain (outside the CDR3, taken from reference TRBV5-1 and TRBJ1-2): KAGVTQTPRYLIKTRGQQVTLSCSPISGHRSVSWYQQTPGQGLQFLFEYFSETQRNKGNFPGRFSGRQFSNSRSEMNVSTLELGDSALYLCASSLERQQFYGYTFGSGTRLTVV.

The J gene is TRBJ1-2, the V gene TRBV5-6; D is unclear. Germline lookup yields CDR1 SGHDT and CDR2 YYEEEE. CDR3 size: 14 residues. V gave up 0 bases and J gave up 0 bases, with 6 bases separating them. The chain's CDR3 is CASSLVTANYGYTF. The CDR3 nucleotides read TGTGCCAGCAGCTTGGTGACGGCTAACTATGGCTACACCTTC.

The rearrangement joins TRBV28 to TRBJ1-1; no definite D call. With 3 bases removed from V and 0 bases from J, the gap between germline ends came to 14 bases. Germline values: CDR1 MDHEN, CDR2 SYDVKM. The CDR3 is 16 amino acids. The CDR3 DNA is TGTGCCAGCAGTTTGTGGGCGGCGTACATGAACACTGAAGCTTTCTTT. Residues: CASSLWAAYMNTEAFF.

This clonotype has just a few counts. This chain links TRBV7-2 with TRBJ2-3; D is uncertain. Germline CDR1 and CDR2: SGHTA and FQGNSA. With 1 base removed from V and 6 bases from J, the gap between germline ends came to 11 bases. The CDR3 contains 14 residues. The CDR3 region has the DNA TGTGCCAGCAGCTTAGTCACTTTGGGCGATACGCAGTATTTT. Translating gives CASSLVTLGDTQYF.

Here the CDR3 reads CASSLQERAYNEQFF. CDR3 in DNA: TGTGCCAGCTCACTCCAGGAGCGGGCCTACAATGAGCAGTTCTTC. V gene TRBV18 combines with J gene TRBJ2-1; TRBD2 is a possible D gene (6 bases). The CDR3 has 15 amino acids. The V end lost 4 bases, the J end lost 2 bases, and 12 bases lay between the germline ends. Germline loops: CDR1 KGHSH, CDR2 LQKENI.

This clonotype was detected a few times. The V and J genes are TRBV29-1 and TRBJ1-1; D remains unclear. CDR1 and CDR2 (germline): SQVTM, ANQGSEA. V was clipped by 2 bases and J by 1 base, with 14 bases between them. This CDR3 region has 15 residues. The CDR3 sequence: CSVERRADQNTEAFF. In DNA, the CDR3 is TGCAGCGTTGAAAGGAGGGCAGACCAGAACACTGAAGCTTTCTTT.